Listed below are T cell receptor beta chains from one sample, sequenced in a study of control samples from healthy donors and cancer patients. Sequencing used immunoSEQ multiplex PCR; TCRdb keeps in-frame clones, though not all of them. Seen here are around 90,000 clones, approximately 89% observed once, and the top ten hold around a fifth. Sample: blood. The receptor set was obtained from a man aged 25 to 45 in good health. Each CDR3 is given with its conserved first and last residue. The order of the fields is V gene, D gene, J gene, clone size, CDR3 DNA, CDR3 protein. The D gene is left open where the match is weak. Size is omitted from some rows. Given values are once, few, many or a class for expanded clones.

TRBV19	TRBD2	TRBJ2-1	-	TGTGCCAGTAGTGCCGGGGGGAGCTCCTACAATGAGCAGTTCTTC	CASSAGGSSYNEQFF
TRBV5-6	-	TRBJ2-1	-	TGTGCCAGCTCCAGAGTAGCGTGGGAGCAGTTCTTC	CASSRVAWEQFF
TRBV6-2/TRBV6-3	-	TRBJ1-5	many	TGTGCCAGCAGCCACGAGTCGGGGTCCAATCAGCCCCAGCATTTT	CASSHESGSNQPQHF
TRBV25-1	-	TRBJ2-1	-	TGTGCCAGCAGTGAATATGTCCAAGACGGTGAGCAGTTCTTC	CASSEYVQDGEQFF
TRBV11-2	TRBD2	TRBJ2-3	-	TGTGCCAGCAGCGTCCAGCGGGGGGGCACAGATACGCAGTATTTT	CASSVQRGGTDTQYF
TRBV6-5	TRBD1	TRBJ1-1	-	TGTGCCAGCAGTTACTCTTCTGGACAGGTGGTTTGGGAAGCTTTCTTT	CASSYSSGQVVWEAFF
TRBV3-1/TRBV3-2	-	TRBJ1-1	-	TGTGCCAGCAGCCAAGATTCGGCAGGGACTGAAGCTTTCTTT	CASSQDSAGTEAFF
TRBV7-6	-	TRBJ2-2	-	TGTGCCAGCAGCCCCCTCCCCGGCGCGGGGACCGGGGAGCTGTTTTTT	CASSPLPGAGTGELFF
TRBV21-1	-	TRBJ2-3	-	TGTGCCAGCAGCGCCGGTCGCAGCACAGATACGCAGTATTTT	CASSAGRSTDTQYF
TRBV7-9	-	TRBJ1-1	-	TGTGCCAGCAGCCCACGGACTGAAGCTTTCTTT	CASSPRTEAFF
TRBV7-9	-	TRBJ1-1	-	TGTGCCAGCAGCCGAGGACAGCTGAACACTGAAGCTTTCTTT	CASSRGQLNTEAFF
TRBV7-2	-	TRBJ2-5	-	TGTGCCAGCAGCTTAGCCGGCGGCTTCGGGGAGACCCAGTACTTC	CASSLAGGFGETQYF
TRBV10-3	-	TRBJ2-2	-	TGTGCCATCAGTGAGCTCCGAGCCGGCCTGAACACCGGGGAGCTGTTTTTT	CAISELRAGLNTGELFF
TRBV7-2	TRBD1	TRBJ1-4	few	TGTGCCAGCAGCTTAGGACAGGGGTCGGAAAAACTGTTTTTT	CASSLGQGSEKLFF
TRBV6-5	-	TRBJ1-2	-	TGTGCCAGCAGTTACAGCGTACCGGAAGCTCCATCTGGCTACACCTTC	CASSYSVPEAPSGYTF
TRBV10-2	-	TRBJ1-1	-	TGCGCCAGCAGTCGACAGACTGAAGCTTTCTTT	CASSRQTEAFF